The clone carrying this T cell receptor beta chain was picked up a small number of times. These data are taken from a study of cytomegalovirus exposure and HLA in healthy donors. Across the whole study: Earlier results showed 90 million to 120 million unique TCR beta sequences derived from approximately 170 million T cells.

In germline, CDR1 is MDHEN, CDR2 SYDVKM. The CDR3 loop spans 15 amino acids. Germline trimming cut 10 bases from V and 8 bases from J; bases unmatched to any gene: 19. The PCR used 60 Vbeta and 13 Jbeta primers. Repertoires were generated with immunoSEQ multiplex PCR, while TCRdb's copy carries only in-frame clones and drops some. The sample records 77,000 or so clones, 75% being singletons. The genes are TRBV28 and TRBJ1-2; 7 bases align to TRBD1. Sequencing was done on a sample of PBMCs. The sequence was collected from a woman in her 40s in good health and CMV-seronegative. CDR3: CATGTVGRGWEGYTF. The CDR3 DNA reads as TGTGCCACTGGGACAGTTGGTAGGGGTTGGGAGGGCTACACCTTC.